A selection of T cell receptor beta chains follows, all from one sample in a study of shared clonotypes between healthy human individuals. The protocol was immunoSEQ multiplex PCR, while the TCRdb copy is restricted to in-frame clones and leaves out a portion. Of roughly 2,300,000 clones in the sample, 85% to 95% were seen once. The sequenced sample consisted of naive CD4+ T cells from PBMCs. These receptors all come from a man younger than 35 in good health. Some clones in this sample may be carry-over from other donors' samples. The CDR3 runs from the conserved cysteine through the conserved F or W.

V: TRBV5-1
J: TRBJ2-2
CDR3: CASSWDRGQAGELFF

V: TRBV9
J: TRBJ2-3
CDR3: CASSPMTFFGGADTQYF

V: TRBV28
J: TRBJ2-7
CDR3: CASSLGGQGPFEQYF

V: TRBV5-1
J: TRBJ2-1
CDR3: CASSLQGTSGPYNEQFF

V: TRBV7-3
J: TRBJ2-3
CDR3: CASSLTAGGLGDTQYF

V: TRBV30
J: TRBJ1-1
CDR3: CAWTGTGTTEAFF

V: TRBV28
J: TRBJ1-4
CDR3: CATKISLSTNEKLFF

V: TRBV30
J: TRBJ1-1
CDR3: CAWSPGNTEAFF

V: TRBV6-5
J: TRBJ2-7
CDR3: CASGPISSEQYF

V: TRBV10-3
J: TRBJ1-1
CDR3: CALRGADTEAFF

V: TRBV28
J: TRBJ2-1
CDR3: CASSLPPGTLGFF

V: TRBV5-5
J: TRBJ1-5
CDR3: CASSGGQGGNQPQHF

V: TRBV4-2
J: TRBJ2-3
CDR3: CASSQDGAGRWGTQYF

V: TRBV27
J: TRBJ2-7
CDR3: CASSFTSRDRGQGPYEQYF

V: TRBV7-2
J: TRBJ2-7
CDR3: CASGAVGTGRGEQYF

V: TRBV28
J: TRBJ2-7
CDR3: CASSRGNYEQYF

V: TRBV18
J: TRBJ2-7
CDR3: CASSPRNYEQYF

V: TRBV25-1
J: TRBJ2-1
CDR3: CASSDSDDSWGEQFF

V: TRBV11-2
J: TRBJ2-2
CDR3: CASSTGHPTGELFF

V: TRBV6-5
J: TRBJ2-7
CDR3: CASRRQGASYEQYF

V: TRBV29-1
J: TRBJ1-1
CDR3: CSVLRRMNTEAFF

V: TRBV5-4
J: TRBJ1-1
CDR3: CASNQDSMNTEAFF

V: TRBV10-3
J: TRBJ2-7
CDR3: CATTGSSYEQYF

V: TRBV5-1
J: TRBJ2-1
CDR3: CASSFRPVGNEQFF

V: TRBV7-2
J: TRBJ2-3
CDR3: CASFWGGRNTDTQYF

V: TRBV19
J: TRBJ2-1
CDR3: CASSQIRDSNNEQFF

V: TRBV4-2
J: TRBJ1-3
CDR3: CASSLSINHRGRSSGNTIYF

V: TRBV29-1
J: TRBJ2-5
CDR3: CSVGRDRVQETQYF

V: TRBV13
J: TRBJ2-7
CDR3: CASRHGTRNYEQYF

V: TRBV18
J: TRBJ2-7
CDR3: CASSLDRGITYEQYF

V: TRBV2
J: TRBJ2-1
CDR3: CASSEVRTAFYNEQFF

V: TRBV27
J: TRBJ2-6
CDR3: CASSFRDRVFGGANVLTF

V: TRBV2
J: TRBJ2-7
CDR3: CASSSRGYGRQYF

V: TRBV25-1
J: TRBJ2-3
CDR3: CASSEFPGLAGVDTQYF

V: TRBV7-9
J: TRBJ2-7
CDR3: CASSLGTSPYEQYF

V: TRBV6-5
J: TRBJ1-1
CDR3: CASRRTGALNTEAFF

V: TRBV28
J: TRBJ2-7
CDR3: CASSSLTYEQYF

V: TRBV18
J: TRBJ2-1
CDR3: CASSPRSSAYNEQFF

V: TRBV11-2
J: TRBJ2-1
CDR3: CASSFLSGSYNEQFF

V: TRBV30
J: TRBJ2-5
CDR3: CAGTGTGGQETQYF

V: TRBV11-1
J: TRBJ2-1
CDR3: CASSFGRHNEQFF

V: TRBV21-1
J: TRBJ2-4
CDR3: CASRKRGAKNIQYF

V: TRBV2
J: TRBJ2-2
CDR3: CASSEGTRAGELFF

V: TRBV11-2
J: TRBJ2-5
CDR3: CASRGGETQYF

V: TRBV9
J: TRBJ2-2
CDR3: CASSVMGGTNTGELFF